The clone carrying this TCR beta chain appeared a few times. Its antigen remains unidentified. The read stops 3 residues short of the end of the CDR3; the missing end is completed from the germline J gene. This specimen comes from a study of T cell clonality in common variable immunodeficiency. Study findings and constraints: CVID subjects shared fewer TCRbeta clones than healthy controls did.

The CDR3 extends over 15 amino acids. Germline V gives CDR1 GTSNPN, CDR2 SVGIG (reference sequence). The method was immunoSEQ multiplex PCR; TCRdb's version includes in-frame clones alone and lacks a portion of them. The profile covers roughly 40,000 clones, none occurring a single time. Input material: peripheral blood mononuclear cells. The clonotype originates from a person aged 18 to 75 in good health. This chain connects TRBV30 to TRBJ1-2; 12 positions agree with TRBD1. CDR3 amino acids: CAWSSGTGGTDTYTF. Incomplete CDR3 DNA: TGTGCCTGGAGTTCCGGGACAGGGGGCACAGATACC.